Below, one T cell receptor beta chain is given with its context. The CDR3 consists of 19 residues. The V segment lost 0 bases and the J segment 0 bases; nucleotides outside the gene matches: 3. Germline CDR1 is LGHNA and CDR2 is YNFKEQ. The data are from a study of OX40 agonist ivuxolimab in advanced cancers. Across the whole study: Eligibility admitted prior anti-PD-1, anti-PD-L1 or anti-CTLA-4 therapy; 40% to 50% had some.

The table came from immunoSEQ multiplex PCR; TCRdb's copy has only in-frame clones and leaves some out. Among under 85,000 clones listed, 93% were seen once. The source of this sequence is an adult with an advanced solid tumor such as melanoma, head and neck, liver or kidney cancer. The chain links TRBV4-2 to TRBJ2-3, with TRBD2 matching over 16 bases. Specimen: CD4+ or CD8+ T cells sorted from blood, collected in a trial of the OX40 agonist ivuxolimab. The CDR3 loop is CASSQEGTSGRASTDTQYF. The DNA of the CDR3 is TGTGCCAGCAGCCAAGAGGGGACTAGCGGGAGGGCAAGCACAGATACGCAGTATTTT.